This T cell receptor beta chain is from a study of radiotherapy plus CTLA-4 blockade in lung cancer. Looking at the study overall: With roughly 30% of patients having disease control, objective responses were seen in roughly 18%. Overall study findings and caveats: TCR clones originating in tumors grew in number in blood after radiotherapy plus ipilimumab.

The CDR3 extends over 14 amino acids. Germline V CDR1 and CDR2: MNHEY, SMNVEV (reference sequence). V dropped 3 bases and J dropped 4 bases, with 9 bases sitting between them. Repertoires were generated with immunoSEQ multiplex PCR, while TCRdb's copy carries only in-frame clones and drops some. The table includes tens of thousands of clones, roughly 85% detected once. In the case of this clone: What it binds is unknown.

This chain uses TRBV27 with TRBJ2-2, with D unclear. This TCR derives from a human donor with non-small cell lung cancer who had a complete response to radiotherapy plus ipilimumab. The source was peripheral blood, collected from a patient treated with radiotherapy plus ipilimumab. The CDR3, as DNA: TGTGCCAGCAGTTTGAGACCGAGCACCGGGGAGCTGTTTTTT. This encodes CASSLRPSTGELFF.